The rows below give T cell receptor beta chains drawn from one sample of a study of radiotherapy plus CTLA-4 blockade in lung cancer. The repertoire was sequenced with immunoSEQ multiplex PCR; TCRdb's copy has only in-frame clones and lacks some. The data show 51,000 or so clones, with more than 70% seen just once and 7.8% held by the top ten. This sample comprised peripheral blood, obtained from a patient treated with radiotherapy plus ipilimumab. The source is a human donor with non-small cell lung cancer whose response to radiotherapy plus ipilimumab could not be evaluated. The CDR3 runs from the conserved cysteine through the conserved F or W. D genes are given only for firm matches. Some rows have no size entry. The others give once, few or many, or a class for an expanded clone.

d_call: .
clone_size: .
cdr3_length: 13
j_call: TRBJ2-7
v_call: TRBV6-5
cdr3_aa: CASRSVASYEQYF
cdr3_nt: TGTGCCAGCAGGTCCGTGGCCTCCTACGAGCAGTACTTC

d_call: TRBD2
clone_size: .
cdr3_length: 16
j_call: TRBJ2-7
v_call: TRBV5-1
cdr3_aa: CASSLAVERGGYEQYF
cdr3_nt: TGCGCCAGCAGCTTGGCCGTCGAGCGGGGAGGCTACGAGCAGTACTTC

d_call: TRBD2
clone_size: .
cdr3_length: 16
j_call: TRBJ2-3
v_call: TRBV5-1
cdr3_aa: CASSTSSGSSTDTQYF
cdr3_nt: TGCGCCAGCAGCACCTCTAGCGGGAGTAGCACAGATACGCAGTATTTT

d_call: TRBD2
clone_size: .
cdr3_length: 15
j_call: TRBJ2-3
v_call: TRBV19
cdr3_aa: CASSLTSGSTDTQYF
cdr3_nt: TGTGCCAGTAGTCTTACTAGCGGTTCCACAGATACGCAGTATTTT

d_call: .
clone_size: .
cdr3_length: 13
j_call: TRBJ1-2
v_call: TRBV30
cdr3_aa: CAWREQGVGGYTF
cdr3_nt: TGTGCCTGGAGGGAACAGGGAGTTGGAGGCTACACCTTC

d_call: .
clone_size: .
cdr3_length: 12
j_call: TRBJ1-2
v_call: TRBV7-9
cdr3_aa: CASSPRGYGYTF
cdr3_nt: TGTGCCAGCAGCCCCCGCGGCTATGGCTACACCTTC

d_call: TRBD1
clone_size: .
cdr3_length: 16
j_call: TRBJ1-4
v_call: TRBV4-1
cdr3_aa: CASSQDSGTVGEKLFF
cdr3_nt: TGCGCCAGCAGCCAGGACTCCGGGACAGTTGGGGAAAAACTGTTTTTT

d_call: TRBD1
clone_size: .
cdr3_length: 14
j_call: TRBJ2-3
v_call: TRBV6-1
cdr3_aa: CASTLTGGVDTQYF
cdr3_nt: TGTGCCAGCACCCTTACAGGGGGCGTAGATACGCAGTATTTT

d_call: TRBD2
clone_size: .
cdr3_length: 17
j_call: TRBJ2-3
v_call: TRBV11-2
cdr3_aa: CASSLDRRGRGTDTQYF
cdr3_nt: TGTGCCAGCAGCTTAGATCGGCGCGGGAGGGGGACAGATACGCAGTATTTT

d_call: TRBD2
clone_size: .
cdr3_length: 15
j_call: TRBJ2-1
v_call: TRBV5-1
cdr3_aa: CASSLASGDYNEQFF
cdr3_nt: TGCGCCAGCAGCTTGGCTAGCGGGGACTACAATGAGCAGTTCTTC

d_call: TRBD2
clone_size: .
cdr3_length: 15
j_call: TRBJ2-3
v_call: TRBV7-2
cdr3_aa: CASSSTSGRADTQYF
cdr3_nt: TGTGCCAGCAGCTCCACTAGCGGTCGCGCAGATACGCAGTATTTT

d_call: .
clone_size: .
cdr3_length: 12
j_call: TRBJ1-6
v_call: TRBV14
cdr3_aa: CASSQGVSPLHF
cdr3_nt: TGTGCCAGCAGCCAAGGCGTCTCACCCCTCCACTTT

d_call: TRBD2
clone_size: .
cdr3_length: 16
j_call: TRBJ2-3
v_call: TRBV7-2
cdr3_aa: CASSSSFTSGTDTQYF
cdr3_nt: TGTGCCAGCAGCTCTTCCTTTACTAGCGGCACAGATACGCAGTATTTT

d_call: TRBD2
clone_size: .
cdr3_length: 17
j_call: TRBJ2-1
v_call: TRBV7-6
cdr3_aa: CASSSARLAASYNEQFF
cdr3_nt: TGTGCCAGCAGCTCCGCCCGACTAGCGGCCTCCTACAATGAGCAGTTCTTC

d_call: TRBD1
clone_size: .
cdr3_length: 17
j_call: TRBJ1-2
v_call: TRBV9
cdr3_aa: CASSVGRTGPLFNGYTF
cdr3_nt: TGTGCCAGCAGCGTAGGGCGGACAGGGCCTCTTTTCAATGGCTACACCTTC

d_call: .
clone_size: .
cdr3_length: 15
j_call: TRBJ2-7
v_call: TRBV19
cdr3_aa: CASHPTGLSVYEQYF
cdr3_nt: TGTGCCAGTCATCCAACAGGGTTGTCGGTCTACGAGCAGTACTTC

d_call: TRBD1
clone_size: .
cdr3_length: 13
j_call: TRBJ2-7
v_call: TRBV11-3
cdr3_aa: CASSSGTGEEQYF
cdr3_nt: TGTGCCAGCAGCTCCGGGACAGGGGAAGAGCAGTACTTC

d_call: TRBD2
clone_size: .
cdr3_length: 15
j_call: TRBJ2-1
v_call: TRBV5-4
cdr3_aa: CASERGAGVGNEQFF
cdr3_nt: TGTGCCAGCGAGCGTGGGGCGGGAGTCGGGAATGAGCAGTTCTTC

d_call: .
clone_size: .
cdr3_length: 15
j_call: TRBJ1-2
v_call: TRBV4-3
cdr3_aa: CASSQAGQTYYGYTF
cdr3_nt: TGCGCCAGCAGCCAGGCAGGACAGACCTACTATGGCTACACCTTC

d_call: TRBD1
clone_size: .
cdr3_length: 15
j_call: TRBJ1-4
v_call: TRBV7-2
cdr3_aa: CASSTPGGASEKLFF
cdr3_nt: TGTGCCAGCAGCACCCCAGGGGGTGCCTCCGAAAAACTGTTTTTT

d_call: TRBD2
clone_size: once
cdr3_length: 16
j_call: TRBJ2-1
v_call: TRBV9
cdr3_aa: CASSTSGSSSYNEQFF
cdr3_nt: TGTGCCAGCTCCACTAGCGGGTCGAGCTCCTACAATGAGCAGTTCTTC

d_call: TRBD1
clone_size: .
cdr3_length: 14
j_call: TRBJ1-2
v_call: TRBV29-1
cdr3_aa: CSVSLLQGAGGYTF
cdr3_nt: TGCAGCGTGTCATTGCTACAGGGGGCAGGGGGCTACACCTTC

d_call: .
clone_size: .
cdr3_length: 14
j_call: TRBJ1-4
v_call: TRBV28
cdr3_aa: CASSLRALNEKLFF
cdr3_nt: TGTGCCAGCAGTTTGAGGGCCCTTAATGAAAAACTGTTTTTT

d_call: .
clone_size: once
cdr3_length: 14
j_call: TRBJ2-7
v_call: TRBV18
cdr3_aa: CASSPQELSYEQYF
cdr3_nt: TGTGCCAGCTCACCACAGGAGCTCTCCTACGAGCAGTACTTC

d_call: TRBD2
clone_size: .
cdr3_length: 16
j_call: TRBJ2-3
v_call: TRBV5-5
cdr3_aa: CASSLEGLALTDTQYF
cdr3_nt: TGTGCCAGCAGCTTGGAGGGACTAGCTCTCACAGATACGCAGTATTTT

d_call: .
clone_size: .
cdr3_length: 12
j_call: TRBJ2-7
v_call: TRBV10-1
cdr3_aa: CASSDLVGEQYF
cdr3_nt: TGCGCCAGCAGCGACCTGGTGGGCGAGCAGTACTTC

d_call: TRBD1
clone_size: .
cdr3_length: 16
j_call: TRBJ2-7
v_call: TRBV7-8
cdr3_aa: CASSLLKTGGGYEQYF
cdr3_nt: TGTGCCAGCAGCCTCCTAAAGACAGGGGGCGGTTACGAGCAGTACTTC

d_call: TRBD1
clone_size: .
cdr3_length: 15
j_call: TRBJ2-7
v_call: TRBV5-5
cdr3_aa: CASSSRTGGFLGQYF
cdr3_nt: TGTGCCAGCAGCTCCCGGACAGGGGGCTTCCTCGGGCAGTACTTC

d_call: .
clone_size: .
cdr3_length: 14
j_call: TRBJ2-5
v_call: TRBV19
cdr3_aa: CASSISPGRETQYF
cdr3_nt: TGTGCCAGTAGTATATCCCCGGGGAGGGAGACCCAGTACTTC

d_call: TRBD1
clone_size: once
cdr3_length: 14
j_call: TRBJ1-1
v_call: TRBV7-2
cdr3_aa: CASSGQGQNTEAFF
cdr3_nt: TGTGCCAGCAGTGGACAGGGACAGAACACTGAAGCTTTCTTT

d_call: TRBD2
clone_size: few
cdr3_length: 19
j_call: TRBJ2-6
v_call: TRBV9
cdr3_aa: CASSLGLAGAFSGANVLTF
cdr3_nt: TGTGCCAGCAGCCTGGGACTAGCGGGGGCCTTCTCTGGGGCCAACGTCCTGACTTTC

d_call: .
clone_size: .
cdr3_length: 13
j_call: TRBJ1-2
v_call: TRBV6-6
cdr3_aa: CASSSTGQGGYTF
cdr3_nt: TGTGCCAGCAGTTCGACAGGTCAGGGTGGCTACACCTTC

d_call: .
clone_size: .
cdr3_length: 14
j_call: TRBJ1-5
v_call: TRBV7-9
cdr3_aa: CASNRAESNQPQHF
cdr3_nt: TGTGCTTCGAACAGGGCGGAAAGCAATCAGCCCCAGCATTTT

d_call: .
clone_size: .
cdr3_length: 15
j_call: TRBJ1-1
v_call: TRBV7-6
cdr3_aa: CASSSSESGFPEAFF
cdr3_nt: TGTGCCAGCAGCTCATCAGAGTCGGGGTTCCCTGAAGCTTTCTTT

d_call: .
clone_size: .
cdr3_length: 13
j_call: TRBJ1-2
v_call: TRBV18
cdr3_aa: CASSPGQYYGYTF
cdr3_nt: TGTGCCAGCTCACCAGGGCAGTACTATGGCTACACCTTC

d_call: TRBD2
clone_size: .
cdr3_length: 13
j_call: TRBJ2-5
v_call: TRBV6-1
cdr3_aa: CANSLAGKETQYF
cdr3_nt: TGTGCCAACTCCCTAGCGGGAAAAGAGACCCAGTACTTC

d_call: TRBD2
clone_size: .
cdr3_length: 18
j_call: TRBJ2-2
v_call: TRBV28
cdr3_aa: CASSPRAGTSGRAGELFF
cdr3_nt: TGTGCCAGCAGTCCACGGGCCGGGACTAGCGGGAGGGCTGGGGAGCTGTTTTTT

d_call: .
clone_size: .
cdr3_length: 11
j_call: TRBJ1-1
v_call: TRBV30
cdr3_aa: CAWSVRREAFF
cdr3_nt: TGTGCCTGGAGTGTCCGGAGAGAAGCTTTCTTT

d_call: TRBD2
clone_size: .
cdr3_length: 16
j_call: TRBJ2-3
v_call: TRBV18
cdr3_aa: CASSLQSGGNTDTQYF
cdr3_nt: TGTGCCAGCTCACTTCAAAGCGGGGGTAACACAGATACGCAGTATTTT

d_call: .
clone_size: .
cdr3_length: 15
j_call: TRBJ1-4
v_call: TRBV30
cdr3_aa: CAWSMSGAGNEKLFF
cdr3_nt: TGTGCCTGGAGCATGTCAGGGGCTGGGAATGAAAAACTGTTTTTT

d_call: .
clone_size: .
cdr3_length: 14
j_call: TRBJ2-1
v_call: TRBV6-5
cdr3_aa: CASSTSPSYNEQFF
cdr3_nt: TGTGCCAGCAGCACTTCTCCTTCCTACAATGAGCAGTTCTTC

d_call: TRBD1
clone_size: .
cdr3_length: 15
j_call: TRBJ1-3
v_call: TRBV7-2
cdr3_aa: CASSLRQGRGNTIYF
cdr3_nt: TGTGCCAGCAGCTTACGACAGGGGAGAGGAAACACCATATATTTT

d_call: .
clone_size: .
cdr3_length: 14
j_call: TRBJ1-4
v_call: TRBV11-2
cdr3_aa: CASTVAVSEEKLFF
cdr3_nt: TGTGCCAGCACCGTAGCGGTATCAGAGGAAAAACTGTTTTTT

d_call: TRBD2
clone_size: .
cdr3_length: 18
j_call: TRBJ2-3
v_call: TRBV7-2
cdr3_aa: CASSSVLAGGVAVGTQYF
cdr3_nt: TGTGCCAGCAGCTCGGTACTAGCGGGAGGAGTAGCAGTTGGTACGCAGTATTTT

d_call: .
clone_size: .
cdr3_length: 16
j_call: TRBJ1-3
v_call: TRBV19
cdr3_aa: CASSISAGSSGNTIYF
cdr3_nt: TGTGCCAGTAGTATTTCGGCAGGATCCTCTGGAAACACCATATATTTT

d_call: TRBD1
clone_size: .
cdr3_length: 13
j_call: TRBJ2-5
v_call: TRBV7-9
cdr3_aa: CASSLGDRETQYF
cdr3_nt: TGTGCCAGCAGCTTAGGGGACAGGGAGACCCAGTACTTC

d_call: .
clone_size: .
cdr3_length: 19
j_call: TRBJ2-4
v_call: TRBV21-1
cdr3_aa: CASSKGINRGELGKNIQYF
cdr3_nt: TGTGCCAGCAGCAAAGGAATTAACAGGGGAGAATTAGGCAAAAACATTCAGTACTTC

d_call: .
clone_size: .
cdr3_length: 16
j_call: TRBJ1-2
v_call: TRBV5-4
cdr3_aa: CASSAQGAGEGKGYTF
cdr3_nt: TGTGCCAGCAGCGCGCAAGGGGCAGGGGAAGGGAAAGGCTACACCTTC

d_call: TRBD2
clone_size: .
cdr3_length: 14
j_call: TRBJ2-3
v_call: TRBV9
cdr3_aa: CASSIQTSGSTQYF
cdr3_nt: TGTGCCAGCAGCATCCAGACTAGCGGGAGTACGCAGTATTTT

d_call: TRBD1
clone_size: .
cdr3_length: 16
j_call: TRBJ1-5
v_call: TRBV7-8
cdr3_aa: CASSLDRGDGNQPQHF
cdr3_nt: TGTGCCAGCAGCCTGGACAGGGGAGATGGCAATCAGCCCCAGCATTTT

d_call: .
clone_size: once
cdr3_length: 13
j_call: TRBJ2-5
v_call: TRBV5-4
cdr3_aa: CASGRDSQETQYF
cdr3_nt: TGTGCCAGCGGGCGGGACAGCCAAGAGACCCAGTACTTC

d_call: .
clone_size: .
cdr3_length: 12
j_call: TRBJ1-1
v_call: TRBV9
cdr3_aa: CASSVVNREAFF
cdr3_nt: TGTGCCAGCAGCGTAGTAAACAGGGAAGCTTTCTTT

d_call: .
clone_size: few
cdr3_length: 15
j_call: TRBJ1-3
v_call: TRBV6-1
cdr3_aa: CASSETGTSGNTIYF
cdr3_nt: TGTGCCAGCAGTGAAACAGGGACCTCTGGAAACACCATATATTTT

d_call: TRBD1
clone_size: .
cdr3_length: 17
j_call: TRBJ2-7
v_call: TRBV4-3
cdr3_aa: CASSQALGQGGNYEQYF
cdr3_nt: TGCGCCAGCAGCCAAGCTTTAGGACAGGGGGGGAACTACGAGCAGTACTTC

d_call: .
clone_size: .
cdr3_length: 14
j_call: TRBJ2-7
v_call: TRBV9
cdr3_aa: CASSAPGSSYEQYF
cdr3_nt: TGTGCCAGCAGCGCCCCGGGGTCCTCCTACGAGCAGTACTTC

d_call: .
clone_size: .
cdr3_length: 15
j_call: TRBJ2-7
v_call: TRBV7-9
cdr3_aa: CASSLARGGLREQYF
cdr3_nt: TGTGCCAGCAGCTTAGCGCGAGGGGGTTTACGCGAGCAGTACTTC

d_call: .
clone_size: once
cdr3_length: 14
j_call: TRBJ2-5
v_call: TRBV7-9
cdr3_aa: CASSLQAAQETQYF
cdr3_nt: TGTGCCAGCAGCTTACAGGCAGCACAAGAGACCCAGTACTTC

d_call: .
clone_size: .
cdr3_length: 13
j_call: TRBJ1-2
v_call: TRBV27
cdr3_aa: CASSLRSNYGYTF
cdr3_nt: TGTGCCAGCAGTTTAAGGAGTAACTATGGCTACACCTTC